What follows are 24 T cell receptor beta chains derived from one specimen sequenced in a study of blood T cell repertoires in COVID-19. Profiled with immunoSEQ multiplex PCR; TCRdb holds only in-frame clones, not every one. The data contain tens of thousands of clones, approximately 90% of them singletons. The specimen sequenced was peripheral blood. All receptors derive from a man between 50 and 59 years old in a cohort sampled during active COVID-19.

The sample holds one count of this clone. The CDR3 sequence is CASGLVTPRPGAPLYEQYV. The CDR3 coding sequence is TGTGCTAGTGGTTTGGTAACCCCACGACCAGGGGCTCCTCTCTACGAGCAGTACGTC. V is TRBV12-5 and J is TRBJ2-7, with a weak D call TRBD1 (6 bases). Trimming pared 0 bases from V and 3 bases from J, leaving 24 bases between. The CDR3 has 19 residues. Germline loops: CDR1 LGHNT, CDR2 FRNRAP.

The V and J genes are TRBV27 and TRBJ2-7; D may be TRBD2 (6 bases). V lost 0 bases and J 0 bases, leaving 12 bases between the germline ends. Germline V gene sequence: CDR1 MNHEY, CDR2 SMNVEV (reference sequence). CDR3 length: 16 residues. The DNA of the CDR3 is TGTGCCAGCAGTTTATCGGGCGGGGTAAGCTCCTACGAGCAGTACTTC. This encodes CASSLSGGVSSYEQYF.

The chain carries TRBV5-4 and TRBJ2-1; 12 nucleotides match TRBD1. This CDR3 spans 16 amino acids. Per germline, CDR1 SGHNT and CDR2 YYREEE (reference sequence). V shed 5 bases and J 4 bases; nucleotides not matched to a gene: 7. CDR3 loop: CASSRRGQGAYNEQFF. DNA of the CDR3: TGTGCCAGCAGTCGGAGGGGACAGGGGGCATACAATGAGCAGTTCTTC.

In its sample, this clone was seen a few times. The chain has TRBV11-2 and TRBJ2-7; 8 positions agree with TRBD2. There are 13 residues in the CDR3. The V gene's germline CDR1 is SGHAT and CDR2 FQNNGV. V gave up 5 bases and J gave up 2 bases; unmatched junction bases: 2. CDR3 nucleotide sequence: TGTGCCAGCAGCCAGGGACTAGCCTACGAGCAGTACTTC. Its translation: CASSQGLAYEQYF.

V is TRBV7-4 and J is TRBJ2-1; 8 bases line up with TRBD2. CDR3 length equals 17 residues. The trim removed 9 bases at V and 6 bases at J, leaving 19 bases unmatched. Germline values: CDR1 SGHVT, CDR2 SQSDAQ. CDR3 bases: TGTGCCAGTCCTGGGTGGCCGGGGGGGTCCTGTCGCAATGAGCAGTTCTTC. Amino acid sequence: CASPGWPGGSCRNEQFF.

The chain employs TRBV3-1 (or the pseudogene TRBV3-2) and TRBJ2-1; 9 bases match TRBD2. Germline V lookup: CDR1 LGHDT, CDR2 YNNKEL (reference sequence). The V segment lost 4 bases and the J segment 8 bases; nucleotides outside the gene matches: 9. The CDR3 totals 15 residues. CDR3 protein: CASSLAGGGAHEQFF. As DNA, the CDR3 is TGTGCCAGCAGCCTTGCTGGCGGGGGGGCCCATGAGCAGTTCTTC.

The chain combines TRBV7-8 with TRBJ1-1; TRBD1 is a possible D gene (5 bases). Trimming removed 1 base at V and 7 bases at J, with 13 bases between. The CDR3 totals 14 residues. Germline lookup yields CDR1 SGHVS and CDR2 FQNEAQ. CDR3 in amino acids: CASSLGATGGEAFF. For the CDR3, the DNA is TGTGCCAGCAGCTTAGGAGCAACGGGGGGTGAAGCTTTCTTT.

The DNA for the CDR3 is TGTGCCAGCAGTTACCAACTAGCGGGGGGCACCGGGGAGCTGTTTTTT. The encoded protein is CASSYQLAGGTGELFF. This sequence joins TRBV6-5 and TRBJ2-2; 12 bases match TRBD2. This CDR3 region has 16 residues. Trimming removed 2 bases from V and 4 bases from J; junction bases left unmatched: 2. Germline V CDR1 and CDR2: MNHEY, SVGAGI.

This clone has a single count. V gene TRBV21-1 combines with J gene TRBJ2-1; the tabulated D call, TRBD2, remains unverified against the DNA. TRBV21-1 is given as a pseudogene. This CDR3 region has 17 residues. Here the CDR3 reads CASSKCGGESSYNEQFF. CDR3 bases: TGTGCCAGCAGCAAATGTGGAGGAGAAAGCTCCTACAATGAGCAGTTCTTC.

CDR3 in DNA: TGCAGTGCTAGTGGGACAGGGGGACCTAATGAAAAACTGTTTTTT. Amino acid sequence: CSASGTGGPNEKLFF. This chain joins TRBV20-1 and TRBJ1-4; 11 bases align to TRBD1. This CDR3 is built from 15 residues. CDR1 DFQATT and CDR2 SNEGSKA come from the germline V gene (reference sequence). J was trimmed by 3 bases and V by 3 bases; bases with no gene match: 3.

This chain connects TRBV5-1 to TRBJ2-3, with D possibly being TRBD2 (5 bases). Between the trimmed V and J ends, which lost 4 bases and 6 bases, there was a span of 6 bases. Germline V gene lookup returns CDR1 SGHRS and CDR2 YFSETQ. The CDR3 length is 11 residues. The CDR3: CASSRRDTQYF. The CDR3 nucleotides are TGCGCCAGCAGCCGGAGGGATACGCAGTATTTT.

As regards this clone: Germline and junction disagree at one end, which may indicate a read error. CDR3 loop: CASSLGSIGYTF. In DNA form, the CDR3 reads TGTGCCAGCAGCTTAGGGTCTATTGGCTACACCTTC. The V call is TRBV12-3 or TRBV12-4, the J call TRBJ1-2; D is unclear. The CDR3 length is 12 residues.

This clone was seen a single time. The chain links TRBV9 to TRBJ2-1, with TRBD1 matching 10 bases. V lost 3 bases and J lost 9; bases outside the gene matches: 9. The CDR3 is 15 residues long. Germline lookup yields CDR1 SGDLS and CDR2 YYNGEE. The CDR3 sequence is CASSASGTGASEQFF. The CDR3 DNA reads TGTGCCAGCAGCGCGTCCGGGACAGGGGCTTCTGAGCAGTTCTTC.

V usage is TRBV10-3 and J usage is TRBJ1-3; D unresolved. Germline V gene sequence: CDR1 ENHRY, CDR2 SYGVKD. This CDR3 is built from 12 residues. V lost 7 bases and J 1 base, leaving 5 bases between the germline ends. The CDR3 bases are TGTGCCATCATGAGTTCTGGAAACACCATATATTTT. Its translation is CAIMSSGNTIYF.

This clone was recorded only once. This CDR3 reads CASSLGAGVGYEQYV. The CDR3 nucleotides are TGCGCCAGCAGCTTGGGGGCAGGGGTGGGCTACGAGCAGTACGTC. The rearrangement uses TRBV5-1 and TRBJ2-7; weak D call: TRBD1 (6 bases). The CDR3 consists of 15 residues. Trimming stripped 0 bases from V and 3 bases from J, with 13 bases between. Germline V CDR1 and CDR2: SGHRS, YFSETQ.

V and J are TRBV18 and TRBJ2-7; D is possibly TRBD1 (5 bases). V gave up 3 bases and J gave up 2 bases, with 11 bases separating them. Germline V lookup: CDR1 KGHSH, CDR2 LQKENI. This CDR3 contains 14 residues. The CDR3 sequence: CASSPARQTYEQYV. The DNA for the CDR3 is TGTGCCAGCTCACCGGCAAGACAGACCTACGAGCAGTACGTC.

The V and J genes are TRBV7-2 and TRBJ2-1; 8 bases are a match to TRBD2. The CDR3 covers 15 residues. Germline V CDR1 and CDR2: SGHTA, FQGNSA. With V trimmed by 4 bases and J by 7 bases, 9 bases remained unmatched. The CDR3 bases are TGTGCCAGCAGCTACTCCGACGGGAGGGGAAATGAGCAGTTCTTC. Translating it yields CASSYSDGRGNEQFF.

The chain uses TRBV11-2 and TRBJ2-7; 8 nucleotides align to TRBD2. CDR3 length: 13 residues. Germline V gives CDR1 SGHAT, CDR2 FQNNGV. This CDR3 reads CASSRPGGLRPDV. Here the CDR3 DNA reads TGTGCCAGCAGCCGCCCGGGGGGGTTAAGGCCGGACGTC.

This clone was detected only once. V and J are TRBV3-1 (or the pseudogene TRBV3-2) and TRBJ2-1, with D possibly TRBD1 on 5 matching bases. The V end was cut by 4 bases, the J end by 4 bases, with 11 bases between. Germline V gene data show CDR1 as LGHDT and CDR2 as YNNKEL (reference sequence). The CDR3 covers 14 residues. The CDR3 reads CASSPWQGYNEQFF. The CDR3 DNA is TGTGCCAGCAGCCCCTGGCAGGGTTACAATGAGCAGTTCTTC.

By proportion, this clone is medium-sized (0.01 to 0.1%). The J gene is TRBJ2-1, the V gene TRBV2; D perhaps matches TRBD2 (7 bases). V was pared by 1 base and J by 0 bases, with 16 bases between. This CDR3 region has 18 residues. Germline V gene data show CDR1 as SNHLY and CDR2 as FYNNEI. The CDR3 region is CASSEVTGTTSSYNEQFF. Here the CDR3 DNA reads TGTGCCAGCAGTGAAGTTACAGGGACTACGAGCTCCTACAATGAGCAGTTCTTC.

This chain links TRBV19 with TRBJ2-1; possible D gene TRBD2, 5 bases. The CDR3 is 13 amino acids. Looked up from germline, CDR1 is LNHDA and CDR2 is SQIVND (reference sequence). Trimming pared 8 bases from V and 3 bases from J, leaving 11 bases between. DNA for the CDR3: TGTGCCAGTGGGGAGTGGAACTACAATGAGCAGTTCTTC. Translation: CASGEWNYNEQFF.

The chain employs TRBV24-1 and TRBJ2-1; 10 positions agree with TRBD1. Germline assignment: CDR1 KGHDR and CDR2 SFDVKD. V lost 2 bases, J lost 8 bases, and 8 bases stayed unmatched. The CDR3 has 16 residues. DNA for the CDR3: TGTGCCACCAGTGATTCGGCGACAGGGGGCCGGGATGAGCAGTTCTTC. It translates to CATSDSATGGRDEQFF.

The CDR3 region has the DNA TGTGCCAGCAGCCGAGCCGGACTAGCAGGCGACGAGCAGTACTTC. It encodes CASSRAGLAGDEQYF. The chain uses TRBV7-3 and TRBJ2-7; 8 nucleotides line up with TRBD2. This CDR3 is 15 amino acids long. Germline assignment: CDR1 SGHTA and CDR2 FQGTGA. V dropped 5 bases and J dropped 5; count of bases not matched to a gene: 11.

The J gene is TRBJ1-1, the V gene TRBV6-5; possible D gene TRBD1, 6 bases. CDR3 length: 14 amino acids. From germline, CDR1 is MNHEY and CDR2 SVGAGI. Trimming shortened V by 8 bases and J by 1 base, and 14 bases separated the two germline ends. The CDR3 loop reads CASSVGDTNTEAFF. CDR3 nucleotide sequence: TGTGCCAGCTCGGTTGGGGACACGAACACTGAAGCTTTCTTT.